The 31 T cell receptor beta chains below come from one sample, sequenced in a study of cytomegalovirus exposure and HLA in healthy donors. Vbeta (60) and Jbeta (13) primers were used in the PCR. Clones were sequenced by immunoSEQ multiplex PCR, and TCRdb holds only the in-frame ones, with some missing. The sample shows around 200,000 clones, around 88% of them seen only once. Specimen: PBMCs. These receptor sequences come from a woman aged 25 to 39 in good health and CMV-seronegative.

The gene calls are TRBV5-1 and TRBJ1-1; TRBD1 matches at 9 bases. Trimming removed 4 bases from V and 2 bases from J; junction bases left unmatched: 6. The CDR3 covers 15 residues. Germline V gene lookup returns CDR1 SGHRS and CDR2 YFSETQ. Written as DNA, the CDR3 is TGCGCCAGCAGCGCACGGACAGGGGACAACACTGAAGCTTTCTTT. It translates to CASSARTGDNTEAFF. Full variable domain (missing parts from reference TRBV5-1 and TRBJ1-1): KAGVTQTPRYLIKTRGQQVTLSCSPISGHRSVSWYQQTPGQGLQFLFEYFSETQRNKGNFPGRFSGRQFSNSRSEMNVSTLELGDSALYLCASSARTGDNTEAFFGQGTRLTVV.

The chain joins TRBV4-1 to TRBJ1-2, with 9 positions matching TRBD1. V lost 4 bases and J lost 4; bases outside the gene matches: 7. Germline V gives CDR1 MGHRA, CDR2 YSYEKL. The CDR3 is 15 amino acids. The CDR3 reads CASSLYRGQGYGYTF. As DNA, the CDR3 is TGCGCCAGCAGCCTTTACAGGGGGCAGGGCTATGGCTACACCTTC.

The CDR3: CASSLAPPLEGYEQYF. In nucleotides, the CDR3 is TGCGCCAGCAGCTTGGCACCCCCTCTAGAAGGATACGAGCAGTACTTC. This chain uses TRBV5-1 with TRBJ2-7; D is unclear. This CDR3 region has 16 residues. Germline V lookup: CDR1 SGHRS, CDR2 YFSETQ. V dropped 0 bases and J dropped 4 bases, with 17 bases sitting between them.

CDR3 nucleotide sequence: TGTGCCAGCAGCCGACGGAGCCAAATCGTGCCCCAGCATTTT. Encoded protein: CASSRRSQIVPQHF. The gene calls are TRBV11-2 and TRBJ1-5; D uncertain. The V end lost 5 bases, the J end lost 9 bases, and 17 bases lay between the germline ends. The germline V gene encodes CDR1 SGHAT and CDR2 FQNNGV. The CDR3 has 14 residues.

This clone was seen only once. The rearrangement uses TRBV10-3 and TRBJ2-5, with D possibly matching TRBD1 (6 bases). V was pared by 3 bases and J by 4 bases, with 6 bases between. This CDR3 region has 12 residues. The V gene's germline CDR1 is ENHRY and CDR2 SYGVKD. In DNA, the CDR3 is TGTGCCATCAGTGACAGGGGAGAGACCCAGTACTTC. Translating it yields CAISDRGETQYF.

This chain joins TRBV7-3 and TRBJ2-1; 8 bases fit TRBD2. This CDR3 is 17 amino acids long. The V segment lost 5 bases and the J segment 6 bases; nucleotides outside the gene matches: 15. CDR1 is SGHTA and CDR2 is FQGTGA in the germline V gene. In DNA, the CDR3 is TGTGCCAGCAGCCTACGGAAAGCGGGAGTCTGGGGCAATGAGCAGTTCTTC. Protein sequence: CASSLRKAGVWGNEQFF.

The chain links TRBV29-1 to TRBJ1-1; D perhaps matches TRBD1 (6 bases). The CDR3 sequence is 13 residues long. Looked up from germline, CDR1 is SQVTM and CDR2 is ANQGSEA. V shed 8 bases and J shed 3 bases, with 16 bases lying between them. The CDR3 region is CSTRRAGDTEAFF. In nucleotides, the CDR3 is TGCAGCACTAGGCGCGCAGGGGACACTGAAGCTTTCTTT.

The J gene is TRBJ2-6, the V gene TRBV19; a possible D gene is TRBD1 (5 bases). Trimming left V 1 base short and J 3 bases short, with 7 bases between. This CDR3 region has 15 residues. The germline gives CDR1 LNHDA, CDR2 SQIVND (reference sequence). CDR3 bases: TGTGCCAGTAGTATAGTAGGGGTTGGGGCCAACGTCCTGACTTTC. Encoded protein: CASSIVGVGANVLTF.

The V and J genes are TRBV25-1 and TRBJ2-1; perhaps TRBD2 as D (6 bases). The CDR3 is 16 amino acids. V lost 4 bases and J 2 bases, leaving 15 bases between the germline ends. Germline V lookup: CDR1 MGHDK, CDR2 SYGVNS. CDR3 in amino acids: CASSAYSGGAYNEQFF. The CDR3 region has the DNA TGTGCCAGCAGTGCATATAGCGGAGGGGCCTACAATGAGCAGTTCTTC. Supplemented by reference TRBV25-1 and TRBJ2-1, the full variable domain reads EADIYQTPRYLVIGTGKKITLECSQTMGHDKMYWYQQDPGMELHLIHYSYGVNSTEKGDLSSESTVSRIRTEHFPLTLESARPSHTSQYLCASSAYSGGAYNEQFFGPGTRLTVL.

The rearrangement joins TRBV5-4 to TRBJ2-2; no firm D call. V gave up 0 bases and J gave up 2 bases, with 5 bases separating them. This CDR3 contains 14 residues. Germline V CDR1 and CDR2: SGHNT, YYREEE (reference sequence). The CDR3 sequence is CASSLDINTGELFF. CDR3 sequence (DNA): TGTGCCAGCAGCTTGGACATCAACACCGGGGAGCTGTTTTTT. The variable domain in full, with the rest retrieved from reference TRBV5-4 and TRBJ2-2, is ETGVTQSPTHLIKTRGQQVTLRCSSQSGHNTVSWYQQALGQGPQFIFQYYREEENGRGNFPPRFSGLQFPNYSSELNVNALELDDSALYLCASSLDINTGELFFGEGSRLTVL.

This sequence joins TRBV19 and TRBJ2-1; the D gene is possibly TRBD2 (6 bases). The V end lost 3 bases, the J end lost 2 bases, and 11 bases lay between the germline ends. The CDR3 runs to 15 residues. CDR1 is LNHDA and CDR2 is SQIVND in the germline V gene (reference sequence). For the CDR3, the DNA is TGTGCCAGTAGTATGGGGGGAGGACCCTACAATGAGCAGTTCTTC. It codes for CASSMGGGPYNEQFF.

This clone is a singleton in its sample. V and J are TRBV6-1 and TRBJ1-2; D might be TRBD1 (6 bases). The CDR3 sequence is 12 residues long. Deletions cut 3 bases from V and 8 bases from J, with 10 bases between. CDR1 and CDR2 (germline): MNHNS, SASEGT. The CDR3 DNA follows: TGTGCCAGCAGTGACACAGGGAAGGGCTACACCTTC. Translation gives CASSDTGKGYTF.

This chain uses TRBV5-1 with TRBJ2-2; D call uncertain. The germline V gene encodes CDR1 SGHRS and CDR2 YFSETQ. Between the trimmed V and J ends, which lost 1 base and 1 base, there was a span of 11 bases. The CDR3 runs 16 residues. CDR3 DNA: TGCGCCAGCAGCTTGTCGGTCTTTGAGAACACCGGGGAGCTGTTTTTT. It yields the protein CASSLSVFENTGELFF.

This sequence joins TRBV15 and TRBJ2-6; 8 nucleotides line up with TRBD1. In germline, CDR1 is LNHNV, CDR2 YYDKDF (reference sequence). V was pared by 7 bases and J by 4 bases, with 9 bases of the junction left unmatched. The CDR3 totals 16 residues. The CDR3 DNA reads TGTGCCACCACCGGACAGGGCCCAAACGGGGCCAACGTCCTGACTTTC. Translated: CATTGQGPNGANVLTF. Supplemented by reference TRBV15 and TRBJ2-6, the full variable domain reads DAMVIQNPRYQVTQFGKPVTLSCSQTLNHNVMYWYQQKSSQAPKLLFHYYDKDFNNEADTPDNFQSRRPNTSFCFLDIRSPGLGDTAMYLCATTGQGPNGANVLTFGAGSRLTVL.

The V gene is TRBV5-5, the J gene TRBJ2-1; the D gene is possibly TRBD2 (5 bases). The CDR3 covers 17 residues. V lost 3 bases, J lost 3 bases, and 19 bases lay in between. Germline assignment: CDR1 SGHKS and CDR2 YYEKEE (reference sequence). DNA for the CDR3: TGTGCCAGCAGCTACAGTTTGGCGGGTGTGGTCTACAATGAGCAGTTCTTC. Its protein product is CASSYSLAGVVYNEQFF.

The chain's CDR3 is CASSQIGQGFYEQYF. The CDR3 nucleotides are TGCGCCAGCAGCCAAATAGGACAGGGTTTCTACGAGCAGTACTTC. The chain combines TRBV4-1 with TRBJ2-7, with 8 bases lining up with TRBD1. Germline V lookup: CDR1 MGHRA, CDR2 YSYEKL. This CDR3 comprises 15 residues. The junction had 6 bases not matched to a gene; V was cut back by 2 bases and J by 3 bases.

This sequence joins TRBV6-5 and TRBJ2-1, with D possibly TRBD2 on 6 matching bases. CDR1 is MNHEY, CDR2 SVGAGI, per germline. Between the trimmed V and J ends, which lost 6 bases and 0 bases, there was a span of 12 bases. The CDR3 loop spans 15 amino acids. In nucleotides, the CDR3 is TGTGCCAGCAGCACCGGACTATTCTCCTACAATGAGCAGTTCTTC. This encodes CASSTGLFSYNEQFF.

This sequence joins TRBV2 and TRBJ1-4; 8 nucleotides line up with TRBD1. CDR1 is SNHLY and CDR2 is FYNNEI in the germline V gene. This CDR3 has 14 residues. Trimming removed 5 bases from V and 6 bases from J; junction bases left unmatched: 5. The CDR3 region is CASSWDRSDEKLFF. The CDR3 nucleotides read TGTGCCAGCAGTTGGGACAGGAGCGATGAAAAACTGTTTTTT.

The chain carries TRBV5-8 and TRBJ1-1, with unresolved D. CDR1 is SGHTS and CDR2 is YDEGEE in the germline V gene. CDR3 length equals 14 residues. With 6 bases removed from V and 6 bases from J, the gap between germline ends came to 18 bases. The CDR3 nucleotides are TGTGCCAGCACCCGGCCCGGGAGGAGCGCTGAAGCTTTCTTT. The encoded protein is CASTRPGRSAEAFF.

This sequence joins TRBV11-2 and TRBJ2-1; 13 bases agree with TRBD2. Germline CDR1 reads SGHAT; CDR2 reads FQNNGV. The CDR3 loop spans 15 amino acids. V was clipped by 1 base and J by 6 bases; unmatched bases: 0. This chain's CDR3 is CASSLGTSGGNEQFF. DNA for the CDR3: TGTGCCAGCAGCTTAGGGACTAGCGGGGGCAATGAGCAGTTCTTC.

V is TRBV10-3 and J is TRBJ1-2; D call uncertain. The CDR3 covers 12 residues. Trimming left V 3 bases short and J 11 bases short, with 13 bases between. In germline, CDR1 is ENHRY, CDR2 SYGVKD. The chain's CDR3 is CAISDPRSRYTF. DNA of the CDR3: TGTGCCATCAGTGATCCCCGGAGTCGGTACACCTTC.

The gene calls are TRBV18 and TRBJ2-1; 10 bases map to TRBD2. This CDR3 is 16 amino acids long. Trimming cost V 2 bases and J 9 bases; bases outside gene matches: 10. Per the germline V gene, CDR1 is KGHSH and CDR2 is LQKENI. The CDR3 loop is CASSPTAGGPVAEQFF. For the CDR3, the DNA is TGTGCCAGCTCACCAACAGCGGGGGGGCCGGTCGCTGAGCAGTTCTTC.

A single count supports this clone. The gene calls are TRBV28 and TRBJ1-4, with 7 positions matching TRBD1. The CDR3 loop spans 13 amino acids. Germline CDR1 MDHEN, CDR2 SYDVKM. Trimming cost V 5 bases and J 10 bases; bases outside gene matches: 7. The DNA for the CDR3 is TGTGCCAGCAGTGCGACAGGGTTCGGAAAACTGTTTTTT. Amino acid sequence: CASSATGFGKLFF.

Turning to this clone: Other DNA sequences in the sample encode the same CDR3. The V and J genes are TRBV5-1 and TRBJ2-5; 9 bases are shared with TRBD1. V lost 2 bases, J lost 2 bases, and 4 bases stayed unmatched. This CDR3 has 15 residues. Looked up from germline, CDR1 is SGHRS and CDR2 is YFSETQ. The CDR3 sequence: CASSFQGTGQETQYF. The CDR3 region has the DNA TGCGCCAGCAGCTTCCAGGGGACAGGGCAAGAGACCCAGTACTTC.

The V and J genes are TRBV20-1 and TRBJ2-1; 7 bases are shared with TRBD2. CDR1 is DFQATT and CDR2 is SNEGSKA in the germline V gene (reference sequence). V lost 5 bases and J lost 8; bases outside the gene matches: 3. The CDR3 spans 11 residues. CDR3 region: CSALTSYEQFF. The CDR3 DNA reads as TGCAGTGCTCTGACTAGCTATGAGCAGTTCTTC.

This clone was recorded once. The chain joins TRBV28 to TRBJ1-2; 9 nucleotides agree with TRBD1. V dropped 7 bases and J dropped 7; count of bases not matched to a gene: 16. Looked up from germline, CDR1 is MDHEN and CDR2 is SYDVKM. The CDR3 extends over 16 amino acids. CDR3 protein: CASMPGQGGFSSGYTF. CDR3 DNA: TGTGCCAGCATGCCGGGACAGGGAGGTTTTTCGTCTGGCTACACCTTC.

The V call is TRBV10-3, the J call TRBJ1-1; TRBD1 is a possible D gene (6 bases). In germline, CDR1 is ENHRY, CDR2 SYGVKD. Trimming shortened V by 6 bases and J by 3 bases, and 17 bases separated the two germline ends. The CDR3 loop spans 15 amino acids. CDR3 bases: TGTGCCATCAGGGGGCCCGGGGGGGCGGACACTGAAGCTTTCTTT. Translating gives CAIRGPGGADTEAFF.

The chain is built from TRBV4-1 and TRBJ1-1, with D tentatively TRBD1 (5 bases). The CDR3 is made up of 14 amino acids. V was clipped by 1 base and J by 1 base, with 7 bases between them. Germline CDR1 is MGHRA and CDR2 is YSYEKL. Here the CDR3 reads CASSQGQSNTEAFF. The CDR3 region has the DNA TGCGCCAGCAGCCAAGGACAGTCGAACACTGAAGCTTTCTTT.

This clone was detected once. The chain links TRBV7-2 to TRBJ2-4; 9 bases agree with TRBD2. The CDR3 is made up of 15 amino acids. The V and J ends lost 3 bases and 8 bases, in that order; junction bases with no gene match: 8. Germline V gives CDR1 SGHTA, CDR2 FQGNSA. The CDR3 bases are TGTGCCAGCAGCTTCCTTAGCGGGAGTGCTGACATTCAGTACTTC. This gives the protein CASSFLSGSADIQYF. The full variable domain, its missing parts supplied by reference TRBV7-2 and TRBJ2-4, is GAGVSQSPSNKVTEKGKDVELRCDPISGHTALYWYRQSLGQGLEFLIYFQGNSAPDKSGLPSDRFSAERTGGSVSTLTIQRTQQEDSAVYLCASSFLSGSADIQYFGAGTRLSVL.

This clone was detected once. This CDR3 reads CASSVSGRYNEQFF. CDR3 bases: TGTGCCAGCAGCGTTAGCGGGAGATACAATGAGCAGTTCTTC. The chain has TRBV7-8 and TRBJ2-1; 9 bases map to TRBD2. CDR1 is SGHVS and CDR2 is FQNEAQ in the germline V gene. J lost 4 bases, V lost 5 bases, and 3 bases had no gene match. CDR3 length equals 14 residues. The variable domain in full, completed from reference TRBV7-8 and TRBJ2-1, reads GAGVSQSPRYKVAKRGQDVALRCDPISGHVSLFWYQQALGQGPEFLTYFQNEAQLDKSGLPSDRFFAERPEGSVSTLKIQRTQQEDSAVYLCASSVSGRYNEQFFGPGTRLTVL.

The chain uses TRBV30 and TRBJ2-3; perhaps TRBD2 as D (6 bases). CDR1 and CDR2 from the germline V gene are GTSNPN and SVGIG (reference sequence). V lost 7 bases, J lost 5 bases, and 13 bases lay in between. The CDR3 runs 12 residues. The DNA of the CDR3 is TGTGCCTCGGGGGAAAGGAGAGATACGCAGTATTTT. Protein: CASGERRDTQYF.